This entry lists 20 T cell receptor beta chains sequenced from one sample in a study of CD8+CD57+ T cells in acquired aplastic anemia. Selection for sequencing was limited to patients who had shown CD8+CD57+ cell expansion by flow cytometry. For CDR3 and TCR beta VDJ profiling, genomic DNA was the template used. TCRdb independently ran MiXCR on the reads; one entry per CDR3 protein. The sample has 95,000 to 150,000 distinct CDR3 sequences, approximately 40% seen once. Sequencing input: sorted CD4+, CD8+, or CD8+CD57+ T cells (not recorded which) from PBMCs. The receptors stem from a human donor with aplastic anemia.

This clonotype was picked up many times. This sequence joins TRBV20-1 and TRBJ1-2, with 9 bases matching TRBD1. CDR3 length: 15 amino acids. Trimming removed 3 bases from V and 8 bases from J; junction bases left unmatched: 13. Germline values: CDR1 DFQATT, CDR2 SNEGSKA (reference sequence). CDR3 in amino acids: CSASPGQGGVAGYTF. The CDR3 coding sequence is TGCAGTGCTAGCCCGGGACAGGGAGGGGTTGCGGGCTACACCTTC.

This clonotype was counted ten times or more. The chain uses TRBV25-1 and TRBJ2-1; 9 nucleotides line up with TRBD2. The CDR3 has 17 amino acids. The V and J ends lost 3 bases and 2 bases, in that order; junction bases with no gene match: 8. The V gene's germline CDR1 is MGHDK and CDR2 SYGVNS. CDR3 loop: CASSDPAGGSPYNEQFF. For the CDR3, the DNA is TGTGCCAGCAGTGATCCAGCGGGGGGCTCCCCCTACAATGAGCAGTTCTTC.

This clonotype was seen many times. V and J are TRBV24-1 and TRBJ1-2, with TRBD1 identical over 7 bases. Germline CDR1 reads KGHDR; CDR2 reads SFDVKD. The CDR3 consists of 16 residues. Trimming took 2 bases from V and 7 from J; bases not matched to a gene: 12. CDR3 region: CATSDSSQGLLGGYTF. The CDR3 DNA sequence: TGTGCCACCAGTGATTCCTCACAGGGGCTTCTCGGTGGCTACACCTTC.

The rearrangement joins TRBV20-1 to TRBJ2-2; possibly TRBD1 for D (5 bases). Trimming took off 3 bases at V and 8 bases at J, with 10 bases between the two ends. Germline V gene data show CDR1 as DFQATT and CDR2 as SNEGSKA (reference sequence). This CDR3 has 12 amino acids. The CDR3 sequence is CSASQGSGELFF. The DNA for the CDR3 is TGCAGTGCTAGTCAGGGTTCAGGGGAGCTGTTTTTT.

This clonotype was counted at least ten times. The chain recombines TRBV15 with TRBJ1-5; 8 nucleotides align to TRBD1. Germline CDR1 is LNHNV and CDR2 is YYDKDF (reference sequence). The CDR3 has 14 residues. Trimming removed 4 bases from V and 7 bases from J; junction bases left unmatched: 6. CDR3: CATSKDRANQPQHF. CDR3 sequence (DNA): TGTGCCACCAGCAAGGACAGGGCTAACCAGCCCCAGCATTTT.

This clonotype was observed many times. The chain carries TRBV20-1 and TRBJ2-7, with D maybe TRBD1 (5 bases). Germline V gene data show CDR1 as DFQATT and CDR2 as SNEGSKA (reference sequence). The CDR3 runs to 13 residues. V was clipped by 5 bases and J by 3 bases, with 14 bases between them. This CDR3 is CSAYGRQHYEQYF. The CDR3 DNA follows: TGCAGTGCTTATGGCCGACAGCACTACGAGCAGTACTTC.

In this sample, this clonotype turned up a few times. V and J are TRBV3-1 and TRBJ2-4; 8 positions match TRBD2. The CDR3 contains 16 residues. V gave up 5 bases and J gave up 6 bases; unmatched junction bases: 12. Germline CDR1 and CDR2: LGHDT and YNNKEL (reference sequence). Here the CDR3 reads CASSERGAGVRNIQYF. CDR3 in DNA: TGTGCCAGCAGCGAAAGGGGAGCGGGGGTGAGAAACATTCAGTACTTC.

The rearrangement links TRBV7-2 to TRBJ1-6; unclear D gene. The CDR3 is 14 residues long. Germline V gene sequence: CDR1 SGHTA, CDR2 FQGNSA. Trimming took 8 bases from V and 6 from J, leaving 14 bases between them. The CDR3 loop is CASGLGGGNSPLHF. The CDR3 bases are TGTGCCAGCGGCCTAGGCGGTGGTAATTCACCCCTCCACTTT.

V is TRBV28 and J is TRBJ2-1; D ambiguous. Deletions cut 5 bases from V and 4 bases from J, with 12 bases between. This CDR3 is built from 14 residues. Looked up from germline, CDR1 is MDHEN and CDR2 is SYDVKM. The DNA for the CDR3 is TGTGCCAGCAGTACGACCTGGAAGTACAATGAGCAGTTCTTC. The encoded protein is CASSTTWKYNEQFF.

This chain links TRBV7-3 with TRBJ2-2; D is unclear. This CDR3 has 13 residues. CDR1 SGHTA and CDR2 FQGTGA come from the germline V gene. Deletions cut 1 base from V and 6 bases from J, with 6 bases between. Written as DNA, the CDR3 is TGTGCCAGCAGCTTAATAGTTGCCGGGGAGCTGTTTTTT. Translated, it gives CASSLIVAGELFF.

As regards this clonotype: Since a much larger clone is just one base distant, this may be a read error. V gene TRBV6-1 combines with J gene TRBJ1-5; D unresolved. The CDR3 totals 16 residues. The germline CDR1 and CDR2 sequences are MNHNS and SASEGT. In nucleotides, the CDR3 is TGTGCCAGCGGTGAATCACCCCGGGGAAGCAATCAGCCCCAGCATTTT. It translates to CASGESPRGSNQPQHF.

This clonotype was seen many times. The J gene is TRBJ1-1, the V gene TRBV19; no clear D gene. Trimming left V 2 bases short and J 7 bases short, with 11 bases between. CDR1 is LNHDA, CDR2 SQIVND, per germline (reference sequence). CDR3 length: 13 amino acids. CDR3 DNA sequence: TGTGCCAGTAGTATAAGGCCGAGTATTGAAGCTTTCTTT. Translation: CASSIRPSIEAFF.

In this sample, this clonotype turned up many times. This rearrangement joins TRBV12-3 or TRBV12-4 to TRBJ1-6, with D unresolved. Trimming stripped 0 bases from V and 7 bases from J, with 7 bases between. The CDR3 is made up of 14 amino acids. CDR3 in amino acids: CASSLALDNSPLHF. For the CDR3, the DNA is TGTGCCAGCAGTTTAGCGCTGGACAATTCACCCCTCCACTTT.

The genes are TRBV10-1 and TRBJ1-2; D is undetermined. The CDR3 runs 13 residues. Germline V gene sequence: CDR1 WNHNN, CDR2 SYGVQD (reference sequence). The V and J ends lost 4 bases and 4 bases respectively, with 10 bases between them. The CDR3 region is CASSASGTYGYTF. In DNA form, the CDR3 reads TGCGCCAGCAGTGCCTCAGGCACCTATGGCTACACCTTC.

The chain combines TRBV10-3 with TRBJ1-4; tentative D call: TRBD1 (6 bases). The CDR3 consists of 14 residues. CDR1 and CDR2 (germline): ENHRY, SYGVKD. V gave up 2 bases and J gave up 7 bases, with 11 bases separating them. CDR3 DNA: TGTGCCATCAGTGAGGGTACAGGGCCTGAAAAACTGTTTTTT. Protein sequence: CAISEGTGPEKLFF.

Turning to this clonotype: This may be a read error: a much more frequent sequence differs by one nucleotide. Because it lacks the conserved phenylalanine or tryptophan at the end, this CDR3 is likely a read error. This chain joins TRBV11-2 and TRBJ2-7, with TRBD1 identical over 8 bases. The ends lost 4 bases at V and 1 base at J; junction bases unmatched: 6. The CDR3 runs to 15 residues. The germline V gene has CDR1 SGHAT and CDR2 FQNNGV. The DNA for the CDR3 is TGTGCCAGCAGCTCTCTAAACAGGGGGTCCTACGAGCAGTACCTC. Translated: CASSSLNRGSYEQYL.

This chain uses TRBV19 with TRBJ1-2; 10 bases match TRBD1. CDR3 size: 15 residues. Looked up from germline, CDR1 is LNHDA and CDR2 is SQIVND (reference sequence). V lost 7 bases to trimming and J lost 4 bases; unmatched junction nucleotides: 9. The CDR3 DNA sequence: TGTGCCAGTAATCTCCGACAGGGGGCTTCCTATGGCTACACCTTC. Encoded protein: CASNLRQGASYGYTF.

This clonotype was detected only a few times. This clone may be a read error of a much larger clone one base away. The V and J genes are TRBV3-1 and TRBJ1-2, with D perhaps TRBD1 (6 bases). The CDR3 contains 14 residues. CDR1 LGHDT and CDR2 YNNKEL come from the germline V gene (reference sequence). The CDR3 coding sequence is TGTGCCCGCAGCCACCGGGGGGGCTCGTATGGCTACACCTTC. Translation: CARSHRGGSYGYTF.

This clonotype was found a few times. The V and J genes are TRBV25-1 and TRBJ1-1; tentative D call: TRBD1 (5 bases). Per the germline V gene, CDR1 is MGHDK and CDR2 is SYGVNS. The length of the CDR3 is 13 residues. Trimming took 6 bases from V and 5 from J, leaving 13 bases between them. CDR3 coding DNA: TGTGCCAGCAGGGGACTCTCGACAACTGAAGCTTTCTTT. Translated, it gives CASRGLSTTEAFF.

This clonotype has a count of ten or more. The rearrangement uses TRBV19 and TRBJ1-1, with no clear D. This CDR3 contains 13 residues. V was pared by 6 bases and J by 1 base, with 9 bases between. Per the germline V gene, CDR1 is LNHDA and CDR2 is SQIVND (reference sequence). The CDR3 nucleotides read TGTGCCAGTAGAACCGGGAGGAACACTGAAGCTTTCTTT. Residues: CASRTGRNTEAFF.